This TCR beta chain derives from a study of spatial heterogeneity in lung cancer. This clonotype was seen at least ten times. TCRdb re-called the 5' RACE reads with MiXCR, one entry per CDR3 protein. The table shows some 120,000 distinct CDR3 sequences, with 12% occurring only once. Sample time point: blood at routine non-recurrence follow-up after resection. Tumor, nontumor lung or frozen PBMC supplied whole RNA that was sequenced unsorted. This receptor was obtained from a male donor with early-stage non-small cell lung cancer. This material consisted of PBMCs, taken at follow-up.

CDR3 coding DNA: TGCAGTGCTAGAGGGGCAGGCAATCAGCCCCAGCATTTT. Amino acids: CSARGAGNQPQHF. The chain recombines TRBV20-1 with TRBJ1-5; D gene ambiguous. The V end lost 1 base, the J end lost 2 bases, and 6 bases lay between the germline ends. The CDR3 runs 13 residues. Germline assignment: CDR1 DFQATT and CDR2 SNEGSKA (reference sequence).